These T cell receptor beta chains were read from a single sample in a study of a mutant IDH1 vaccine in newly diagnosed glioma. Assay: immunoSEQ multiplex PCR; the TCRdb copy retains only in-frame clones and omits some. This repertoire shows around 24,000 clones, approximately 93% found once; its top ten account for approximately 10%. Sequenced material: PBMCs, taken from a glioma patient treated with radiotherapy, temozolomide or both. The receptor source for this set is a man between 25 and 39 years old with glioma. Each CDR3 is given with its conserved first and last residue. The D gene is left open where the match is weak. Rows may omit the clone size; those that give it use once, few, many or a size class.

D | size | J | V | DNA | CDR3
NA | medium-sized | TRBJ1-3 | TRBV6-5 | TGTGCCAGCAGCCCGGGGGGGGGCTCTGGAAACACCATATATTTT | CASSPGGGSGNTIYF
NA | NA | TRBJ1-1 | TRBV4-1 | TGCGCCAGCAGCCAGGGGGGGCGTGAAGCTTTCTTT | CASSQGGREAFF
NA | NA | TRBJ1-4 | TRBV10-3 | TGTGCCATCAGTGAGTCCCCCGGGGGTAATGAAAAACTGTTTTTT | CAISESPGGNEKLFF
NA | NA | TRBJ1-3 | TRBV7-2 | TGTGCCAGCAGCTTAGCCCGGGGGGTGGGAAACACCATATATTTT | CASSLARGVGNTIYF
TRBD1 | few | TRBJ2-5 | TRBV11-2 | TGTGCCAGCAGCTCCTTGAGGGACAGGGGGCGAGAGACCCAGTACTTC | CASSSLRDRGRETQYF
TRBD1 | NA | TRBJ1-2 | TRBV7-2 | TGTGCCAGCAGCTCCGGACAGGGATATGGCTACACCTTC | CASSSGQGYGYTF
NA | NA | TRBJ1-2 | TRBV19 | TGTGCCAGTAGTATCACGGTAGGCAACTATGGCTACACCTTC | CASSITVGNYGYTF
NA | NA | TRBJ1-3 | TRBV30 | TGTGCCTGGAGCCTTGACAGTTCCTCTGGAAACACCATATATTTT | CAWSLDSSSGNTIYF
TRBD2 | NA | TRBJ2-3 | TRBV30 | TGTGCCTGGAGTGGGACTAGCGGGAGAACAGATACGCAGTATTTT | CAWSGTSGRTDTQYF
NA | NA | TRBJ1-4 | TRBV5-5 | TGTGCCAGCAGACCTCTAGGGGAGAAGAATGAAAAACTGTTTTTT | CASRPLGEKNEKLFF
NA | NA | TRBJ2-3 | TRBV10-3 | TGTGCCATCAGTTCCGGCCCCACAGATACGCAGTATTTT | CAISSGPTDTQYF
NA | NA | TRBJ2-7 | TRBV5-1 | TGCGCCAGCAGCCCCATAGGACGGCTCTCCTACGAGCAGTACTTC | CASSPIGRLSYEQYF
TRBD1 | NA | TRBJ2-1 | TRBV7-2 | TGTGCCAGCAGCCTCGGGACAGGGACCTACAATGAGCAGTTCTTC | CASSLGTGTYNEQFF
NA | NA | TRBJ2-4 | TRBV7-8 | TGTGCCAGCAGCTTAGGGAGGGGACCTCAAACGACCAAAAACATTCAGTACTTC | CASSLGRGPQTTKNIQYF
NA | NA | TRBJ1-1 | TRBV29-1 | TGCAGCTCATGGGACACCGTGAACACTGAAGCTTTCTTT | CSSWDTVNTEAFF
TRBD2 | NA | TRBJ2-3 | TRBV6-6 | TGTGCCAGCAGCCTGACTAGCGGCACAGATACGCAGTATTTT | CASSLTSGTDTQYF
NA | NA | TRBJ1-2 | TRBV19 | TGTGCCAGTAGTGCGAGGACCGCCGATGGCTACACCTTC | CASSARTADGYTF
NA | NA | TRBJ1-3 | TRBV11-2 | TGTGCCAGCAGCCGGGAGGAAGCTTCTGGAAACACCATATATTTT | CASSREEASGNTIYF
NA | NA | TRBJ2-5 | TRBV14 | TGTGCCAGCAGCCAAGTTTTGGGGTTCCGGGAGACCCAGTACTTC | CASSQVLGFRETQYF
TRBD1 | once | TRBJ1-4 | TRBV5-1 | TGCGCCAGCAGCTTGGGAGGGGGCTACGAAAAACTGTTTTTT | CASSLGGGYEKLFF
NA | NA | TRBJ2-4 | TRBV6-1 | TGTGCCAGCAGTCGAGGGGGGGGCGAAAACATTCAGTACTTC | CASSRGGGENIQYF
NA | NA | TRBJ1-2 | TRBV9 | TGTGCCAGCAGCGCCCGACCGGACGCAAAGTCTAACTATGGCTACACCTTC | CASSARPDAKSNYGYTF
TRBD2 | NA | TRBJ2-7 | TRBV7-9 | TGTGCCAGCGGGGCAAAAGCGGGAGACCACGAGCAGTACTTC | CASGAKAGDHEQYF
NA | medium-sized | TRBJ1-2 | TRBV7-2 | TGTGCCAGCAGCTTAGGGGACAACTATGGCTACACCTTC | CASSLGDNYGYTF
NA | NA | TRBJ1-5 | TRBV6-1 | TGTGCCAGCAACAGAGGAGATCAGCCCCAGCATTTT | CASNRGDQPQHF
TRBD2 | NA | TRBJ2-1 | TRBV10-3 | TGTGCCATCAGTGAGTCGAATGGACTAGCGGGGTACAATGAGCAGTTCTTC | CAISESNGLAGYNEQFF
NA | NA | TRBJ2-3 | TRBV7-9 | TGTGCCAGCAGCTTCGCCGATACGCAGTATTTT | CASSFADTQYF
NA | NA | TRBJ1-1 | TRBV20-1 | TGCAGTGCTAGAAGCCCAACTGAAGCTTTCTTT | CSARSPTEAFF
NA | NA | TRBJ2-3 | TRBV7-9 | TGTGCCAGCAGCTTTCAAGATGGAGATACGCAGTATTTT | CASSFQDGDTQYF
TRBD1 | NA | TRBJ1-2 | TRBV29-1 | TGCAGCGTTGATAAGTCGGGACAGCCTAACTATGGCTACACCTTC | CSVDKSGQPNYGYTF
NA | NA | TRBJ1-4 | TRBV5-1 | TGCGCCAGCAGCCCCTTGGGGGGCGGGAATGAAAAACTGTTTTTT | CASSPLGGGNEKLFF
TRBD2 | NA | TRBJ2-2 | TRBV29-1 | TGCAGCGTTGAAAAGGCGGCGGGAGGGCCGACCGGGGAGCTGTTTTTT | CSVEKAAGGPTGELFF
NA | NA | TRBJ2-7 | TRBV5-6 | TGTGCCAGCAGCTTGGGCAACAGGAATAGTCCCTACGAGCAGTACTTC | CASSLGNRNSPYEQYF
TRBD1 | NA | TRBJ2-7 | TRBV5-1 | TGCGCCAGCAGCTTGATTCGGGACAGGGTCTACGAGCAGTACTTC | CASSLIRDRVYEQYF
TRBD1 | NA | TRBJ1-1 | TRBV19 | TGTGCCAGTAGGACCGGGACAGGGGGGACTGAAGCTTTCTTT | CASRTGTGGTEAFF
TRBD1 | NA | TRBJ1-1 | TRBV5-4 | TGTGCCAGCAGCAGGACAGGAGAGGACACTGAAGCTTTCTTT | CASSRTGEDTEAFF
TRBD1 | NA | TRBJ2-5 | TRBV25-1 | TGTGCCAGCAGTGAATTCCCCCTCCACAGGGGGCTGGTGGAGACCCAGTACTTC | CASSEFPLHRGLVETQYF
NA | NA | TRBJ1-5 | TRBV2 | TGTGCCAGCGACGGGCAAGGGGCACAGCCCCAGCATTTT | CASDGQGAQPQHF
TRBD1 | NA | TRBJ1-2 | TRBV10-3 | TGTGCCATCAGTGAGTCTTCCCGGACAGGCTCTAACTATGGCTACACCTTC | CAISESSRTGSNYGYTF
NA | NA | TRBJ2-1 | TRBV11-1 | TGTGCCAGCAGCTTAGCTCTAGCGTACAACAATGAGCAGTTCTTC | CASSLALAYNNEQFF
NA | NA | TRBJ2-7 | TRBV11-2 | TGTGCCAGCAGCTTAGACCCCCGGAGTGTATACGAGCAGTACTTC | CASSLDPRSVYEQYF